This T cell receptor (beta chain) appears in the sequencing data of a study of PD-1 blockade in classical Hodgkin lymphoma. Germline loops: CDR1 SQVTM, CDR2 ANQGSEA. V lost 5 bases and J lost 0; bases outside the gene matches: 4. This CDR3 has 13 amino acids. There was relapse after autologous stem cell transplantation in every patient, and there was variation in brentuximab vedotin exposure. Sequencing used immunoSEQ multiplex PCR; TCRdb keeps in-frame clones, though not all of them. The sample has approximately 100,000 clones; around 89% are singletons. This chain uses TRBV29-1 with TRBJ2-7, with 7 nucleotides matching TRBD1. This sample comprised peripheral blood mononuclear cells (PBMCs), obtained before the second cycle of nivolumab. This receptor was identified in a human donor with classical Hodgkin lymphoma. For the CDR3, the DNA is TGCAGCGTTCCCGGGACAGTCTCCTACGAGCAGTACTTC. As protein: CSVPGTVSYEQYF.